Listed below are T cell receptor beta chains from one sample, sequenced in a study of T-cell reconstitution after alpha-beta-depleted transplantation in children. TCRdb reprocessed the PCR reads with MiXCR, giving one entry per CDR3 protein. The data hold just over 350,000 distinct CDR3 sequences, with 10% to 15% observed a single time. The material sequenced was PBMCs, taken from the stem cell graft. These receptors all come from a human donor who donated a stem cell graft to a child with Fanconi anemia. CDR3s include the opening cysteine and the closing phenylalanine or tryptophan. The D gene is left open where the match is weak. The size entry is marked missing in some rows and otherwise reads once, few, many or a size class.

abundance,v_gene,d_gene,j_gene,CDR3aa,CDR3nt
many,TRBV5-6,-,TRBJ1-1,CASSLAGREGTEAFF,TGTGCCAGCAGCTTGGCGGGAAGGGAGGGCACTGAAGCTTTCTTT
few,TRBV6-2/TRBV6-3,TRBD1,TRBJ2-3,CASSYQTGVASDTQYF,TGTGCCAGCAGTTACCAGACAGGGGTGGCTTCAGATACGCAGTATTTT
many,TRBV20-1,TRBD1,TRBJ2-1,CSARPGQGDNEQFF,TGCAGTGCTAGGCCGGGACAGGGGGACAATGAGCAGTTCTTC
few,TRBV4-3,-,TRBJ2-1,CASSQDLASYNEQFF,TGCGCCAGCAGCCAGGACTTGGCCTCCTACAATGAGCAGTTCTTC
many,TRBV7-3,TRBD2,TRBJ2-3,CASSLSGGSQYF,TGTGCCAGCAGCCTTAGCGGGGGGTCCCAGTATTTT
many,TRBV6-5,-,TRBJ1-1,CASSYSRPGGKGAFF,TGTGCCAGCAGTTACTCGAGGCCAGGAGGGAAAGGAGCTTTCTTT
many,TRBV12-3/TRBV12-4,TRBD1,TRBJ2-1,CASSLMGNRGHEQFF,TGTGCCAGCAGTTTAATGGGAAACAGGGGCCATGAGCAGTTCTTC
few,TRBV5-1,TRBD2,TRBJ2-3,CASSFTLAGADTQYF,TGCGCCAGCAGCTTCACTCTAGCGGGGGCAGATACGCAGTATTTT
-,TRBV11-2,-,TRBJ2-6,CASSLVGRAERANVLTF,TGTGCCAGCAGCTTAGTGGGCAGGGCGGAGCGGGCCAACGTCCTGACTTTC
few,TRBV5-5,-,TRBJ1-2,CASSSRSAWGYTF,TGTGCCAGCAGCTCCCGATCTGCTTGGGGCTACACCTTC
-,TRBV5-1,-,TRBJ1-4,CASSLEGDPTTNEKLFF,TGCGCCAGCAGCTTGGAGGGGGATCCCACAACTAATGAAAAACTGTTTTTT
many,TRBV5-6,-,TRBJ2-3,CASSLIGGGTDTQYF,TGTGCCAGCAGCTTAATTGGGGGCGGCACAGATACGCAGTATTTT
many,TRBV9,TRBD1,TRBJ2-7,CASSAGQGPYYEQYF,TGTGCCAGCAGCGCCGGACAGGGGCCTTACTACGAGCAGTACTTC
-,TRBV3-1,TRBD2,TRBJ2-5,CASSRRTSGGARETQYF,TGTGCCAGCAGCCGCCGGACTAGCGGGGGGGCGCGTGAGACCCAGTACTTC
-,TRBV20-1,TRBD1,TRBJ1-5,CSATRDSQNQPQHF,TGCAGTGCTACCAGGGACAGCCAAAATCAGCCCCAGCATTTT
few,TRBV3-1,-,TRBJ1-1,CASSQEGRVKAFF,TGTGCCAGCAGCCAAGAAGGACGGGTGAAGGCTTTCTTT
few,TRBV12-3/TRBV12-4,-,TRBJ1-1,CASSFNRAQTEAFF,TGTGCCAGCAGTTTTAACAGGGCGCAGACTGAAGCTTTCTTT
many,TRBV5-1,-,TRBJ1-1,CASGGTANTEAFF,TGCGCCAGCGGGGGGACGGCAAACACTGAAGCTTTCTTT
few,TRBV20-1,-,TRBJ1-1,CSAREYTEAFF,TGCAGTGCTCGGGAGTACACTGAAGCTTTCTTT
few,TRBV11-2,-,TRBJ2-1,CASSFPQGTYNEQFF,TGTGCCAGCAGCTTCCCGCAGGGTACCTACAATGAGCAGTTCTTC
-,TRBV24-1,TRBD1,TRBJ2-2,CATSDATGPNTGELFF,TGTGCCACCAGTGATGCGACAGGGCCGAACACCGGGGAGCTGTTTTTT
few,TRBV28,-,TRBJ1-1,CASSLMDSIKKAEAFF,TGTGCCAGCAGTTTAATGGACTCTATAAAAAAAGCTGAAGCTTTCTTT
many,TRBV20-1,-,TRBJ1-1,CSARVGTENTEAFF,TGCAGTGCTAGAGTAGGCACAGAGAACACTGAAGCTTTCTTT
few,TRBV7-9,TRBD1,TRBJ1-6,CASSFGDRGDSPLHF,TGTGCCAGCAGCTTTGGCGACAGGGGCGATTCACCCCTCCACTTT
few,TRBV18,TRBD1,TRBJ1-1,CASSPGQGKTEAFF,TGTGCCAGCTCACCTGGACAGGGTAAGACTGAAGCTTTCTTT
many,TRBV11-2,TRBD2,TRBJ2-2,CASSLDSGGAIGELFF,TGTGCCAGCAGCTTAGATTCCGGGGGGGCAATCGGGGAGCTGTTTTTT
many,TRBV12-3/TRBV12-4,-,TRBJ2-3,CASSPPNGRTDTQYF,TGTGCCAGCTCTCCCCCAAACGGGAGAACAGATACGCAGTATTTT
many,TRBV20-1,-,TRBJ1-2,CSARDYRAYGYTF,TGCAGTGCTAGAGATTACCGAGCATATGGCTACACCTTC
few,TRBV25-1,-,TRBJ2-3,CASSEGLNTQYF,TGTGCCAGCAGTGAAGGCTTAAATACGCAGTATTTT